The 17 T cell receptor beta chains reported below all come from one sample, sequenced in a study of a mutant IDH1 vaccine in newly diagnosed glioma. Profiled with immunoSEQ multiplex PCR; TCRdb holds only in-frame clones, not every one. The sample shows about 50,000 clones, about 81% of them seen only once. Time point reported: week 47, end of study. Topical imiquimod accompanied each vaccine dose, which consisted of 300 ug of mutant IDH1 20-mer peptide. Their target antigens are unknown. The material was PBMCs, obtained from a glioma patient whose treatment included an IDH1 peptide vaccine. The receptors were gathered from a woman under 40 with glioma. Some clones in this sample may be carry-over from other donors' samples.

The chain is built from TRBV11-2 and TRBJ2-7, with D unclear. The germline CDR1 and CDR2 sequences are SGHAT and FQNNGV. This CDR3 is 13 amino acids long. The germline V and J ends were trimmed by 6 bases and 3 bases, with 12 bases remaining between them. The CDR3 nucleotides read TGTGCCAGCAGGAGTTTAGATAGCTACGAGCAGTACTTC. Translating gives CASRSLDSYEQYF.

This chain connects TRBV5-4 to TRBJ2-2, with D unresolved. This CDR3 contains 16 residues. The germline CDR1 and CDR2 sequences are SGHNT and YYREEE (reference sequence). V was trimmed by 5 bases and J by 0 bases, leaving 14 bases between them. CDR3 nucleotide sequence: TGTGCCAGCAGTCCCCGGGCGAAGGCGAACACCGGGGAGCTGTTTTTT. Amino acid sequence: CASSPRAKANTGELFF. Complete variable domain (other parts from reference TRBV5-4 and TRBJ2-2): ETGVTQSPTHLIKTRGQQVTLRCSSQSGHNTVSWYQQALGQGPQFIFQYYREEENGRGNFPPRFSGLQFPNYSSELNVNALELDDSALYLCASSPRAKANTGELFFGEGSRLTVL.

The V and J genes are TRBV25-1 and TRBJ2-7; 9 nucleotides agree with TRBD1. CDR1 is MGHDK and CDR2 is SYGVNS in the germline V gene. The CDR3 totals 18 residues. Unmatched junction bases numbered 18, after V lost 4 bases and J lost 5 bases. CDR3 coding DNA: TGTGCCAGCAGTGGCCCCCGGGACAGGGATTCTTCGGCCCACGAGCAGTACTTC. Its translation: CASSGPRDRDSSAHEQYF.

V and J are TRBV29-1 and TRBJ1-1; D remains ambiguous. The germline gives CDR1 SQVTM, CDR2 ANQGSEA. The CDR3 has 16 amino acids. Trimming left V 0 bases short and J 9 bases short, with 23 bases between. For the CDR3, the DNA is TGCAGCGTTGAAGATCCGTGGGGAGAGGGTAGGTCTAAAGCTTTCTTT. The encoded protein is CSVEDPWGEGRSKAFF.

This clone was recorded once. The chain recombines TRBV9 with TRBJ2-7; D assignment may be TRBD1 or TRBD2 (6 bases each). The V end lost 0 bases, the J end lost 2 bases, and 15 bases lay between the germline ends. In germline, CDR1 is SGDLS, CDR2 YYNGEE. The CDR3 runs 16 residues. CDR3 region: CASSVATGAPAYEQYF. As DNA, the CDR3 is TGTGCCAGCAGCGTAGCTACGGGGGCTCCTGCCTACGAGCAGTACTTC.

The J gene is TRBJ2-5, the V gene TRBV6-5; the D is unclear. Germline CDR1 is MNHEY and CDR2 is SVGAGI. V lost 6 bases, J lost 0 bases, and 11 bases lay in between. CDR3 length equals 14 residues. DNA for the CDR3: TGTGCCAGCAGCGACTCCCAGTACCAAGAGACCCAGTACTTC. Its protein is CASSDSQYQETQYF.

The genes are TRBV7-9 and TRBJ1-1, with D possibly matching TRBD1 (5 bases). V dropped 4 bases and J dropped 1 base, with 7 bases sitting between them. Germline V gives CDR1 SEHNR, CDR2 FQNEAQ (reference sequence). The CDR3 consists of 13 residues. The CDR3, as DNA: TGTGCCAGCAGCTCTAGGGGGAACACTGAAGCTTTCTTT. This gives the protein CASSSRGNTEAFF.

The chain combines TRBV6-5 with TRBJ2-7; the match to TRBD2 covers 7 bases. Germline CDR1 MNHEY, CDR2 SVGAGI. The V gene end was trimmed by 6 bases and the J gene end by 6 bases; junction bases not matched to a gene: 14. This CDR3 is built from 15 residues. Here the CDR3 DNA reads TGTGCCAGCAGCATGACCGGGGGGTGGGTGAGCGAGCAGTACTTC. Protein sequence: CASSMTGGWVSEQYF.

The rearrangement joins TRBV1 to TRBJ2-1; the D call TRBD2 from the table was never checked on the DNA. TRBV1 is a pseudogene locus. The CDR3 length is 20 residues. CDR3 DNA: TGCACCAGCAGCCTCCACTACCGGCCCCTACTAGCGAGAGCGTACAATGAGCAGTTCTTC. This gives the protein CTSSLHYRPLLARAYNEQFF.

The chain links TRBV9 to TRBJ1-2, with D tentatively TRBD1 (6 bases). The CDR3 runs 14 residues. Per germline, CDR1 SGDLS and CDR2 YYNGEE. V lost 0 bases and J lost 6, with 12 bases in between. The CDR3 loop is CASSVGTGRDGYTF. The CDR3 DNA reads TGTGCCAGCAGCGTAGGAACAGGGAGGGATGGCTACACCTTC.

This chain connects TRBV5-5 to TRBJ2-7; the match to TRBD1 covers 8 bases. Germline V lookup: CDR1 SGHKS, CDR2 YYEKEE (reference sequence). V lost 3 bases to trimming and J lost 3 bases; unmatched junction nucleotides: 2. The CDR3 loop spans 13 amino acids. In DNA form, the CDR3 reads TGTGCCAGCAGCTCCGACAGGGGCTACGAGCAGTACTTC. Encoded protein: CASSSDRGYEQYF.

To note about this clone: At the DNA level, this CDR3 is encoded by other sequences in the same sample as well. The V call is TRBV27, the J call TRBJ1-1, with D possibly matching TRBD1 (5 bases). With 4 bases removed from V and 3 bases from J, the gap between germline ends came to 12 bases. Germline assignment: CDR1 MNHEY and CDR2 SMNVEV (reference sequence). The CDR3 length is 14 residues. In DNA, the CDR3 is TGTGCCAGCAGTTCTGGGGCCAGGTACACTGAAGCTTTCTTT. Amino acid sequence: CASSSGARYTEAFF.

J is TRBJ1-1 and V is TRBV2; D is unclear. Germline CDR1 is SNHLY and CDR2 is FYNNEI. V lost 4 bases, J lost 4 bases, and 7 bases lay in between. This CDR3 has 12 amino acids. The CDR3 DNA sequence: TGTGCCAGCAGTGCAAGAGGCACTGAAGCTTTCTTT. Translating it yields CASSARGTEAFF.

The chain recombines TRBV18 with TRBJ2-5; D uncertain. V lost 2 bases and J 3 bases, leaving 13 bases between the germline ends. CDR3 length: 15 residues. Germline CDR1 reads KGHSH; CDR2 reads LQKENI. CDR3 residues: CASSPRPLQEETQYF. Written as DNA, the CDR3 is TGTGCCAGCTCACCAAGACCTTTGCAGGAAGAGACCCAGTACTTC.

The chain carries TRBV4-2 and TRBJ1-2, with D possibly TRBD1 on 6 matching bases. Trimming took 4 bases from V and 1 from J, leaving 19 bases between them. Germline V gene data show CDR1 as LGHNA and CDR2 as YNFKEQ. CDR3 length: 17 residues. The CDR3 spells CASSRRGAGGLNYGYTF. As DNA, the CDR3 is TGTGCCAGCAGCCGCCGGGGGGCCGGGGGTCTTAACTATGGCTACACCTTC.

Concerning this clone itself: The sample has other DNA sequences that encode this CDR3 too. The chain uses TRBV18 and TRBJ2-2, with no clear D. V lost 3 bases to trimming and J lost 2 bases, with 1 base between them. This CDR3 has 12 amino acids. CDR1 is KGHSH and CDR2 is LQKENI in the germline V gene. The DNA of the CDR3 is TGTGCCAGCTCACCCAACACCGGGGAGCTGTTTTTT. Amino acids: CASSPNTGELFF.

The chain employs TRBV19 and TRBJ2-1; TRBD2 aligns across 7 bases. This CDR3 has 15 residues. Trimming removed 3 bases from V and 4 bases from J; junction bases left unmatched: 6. Germline values: CDR1 LNHDA, CDR2 SQIVND (reference sequence). The CDR3 DNA reads TGTGCCAGTAGTATGGCTAGCGGAGTTTACAATGAGCAGTTCTTC. Translating it yields CASSMASGVYNEQFF.